The 25 T cell receptor beta chains presented below share a single source sample, sequenced in a study of T-cell memory formation after mild COVID-19. TCRdb re-derived calls from the 5' RACE reads in MiXCR, one entry per CDR3 protein. The sample holds roughly 510,000 distinct CDR3 sequences, 15% to 20% seen once. Sequenced input: PBMCs or a T cell subset sorted from them (not recorded which). Source of these receptors: an adult woman who had mild COVID-19 (a few samples of this study predate the infection). Cell type and time point are not known.

This clonotype was detected only a few times. The J gene is TRBJ1-3, the V gene TRBV2; D not certain. The V and J ends lost 0 bases and 4 bases respectively, with 16 bases between them. CDR1 and CDR2 (germline): SNHLY, FYNNEI. The CDR3 covers 17 residues. The DNA of the CDR3 is TGTGCCAGCAGTGAAGCGCTTCGGCAGGTTAGCGGAAACACCATATATTTT. This translates into CASSEALRQVSGNTIYF.

The chain links TRBV4-3 to TRBJ2-7; D is perhaps TRBD1 (5 bases). The CDR3 covers 15 residues. V was cut by 0 bases and J by 2 bases, with 11 bases left in between. Germline V gene lookup returns CDR1 LGHNA and CDR2 YSLEER. The CDR3 here is CASSQDQQGTYEQYF. The CDR3, as DNA: TGCGCCAGCAGCCAAGATCAGCAGGGTACCTACGAGCAGTACTTC.

The rearrangement uses TRBV27 and TRBJ1-1; TRBD1 matches at 8 bases. CDR3 length equals 18 residues. Germline V gene data show CDR1 as MNHEY and CDR2 as SMNVEV (reference sequence). V lost 9 bases and J lost 3; bases outside the gene matches: 21. The CDR3 coding sequence is TGTGCCAGTGGACGTTCGACAGGGGACGTTCGCCGGTACACTGAAGCTTTCTTT. It yields the protein CASGRSTGDVRRYTEAFF.

The chain is built from TRBV7-3 and TRBJ2-1, with a tentative D call TRBD2 (6 bases). V gave up 5 bases and J gave up 10 bases, with 18 bases separating them. In germline, CDR1 is SGHTA, CDR2 FQGTGA. The CDR3 sequence is 14 residues long. CDR3 DNA sequence: TGTGCCAGCAGCATGCGGGACCCCCTGGACGAGCAGTTCTTC. This gives the protein CASSMRDPLDEQFF.

For the CDR3, the DNA is TGCGCCAGCAGCCACCTAGCGGGAGCCGAGGATGAGCAGTTCTTC. The encoded protein is CASSHLAGAEDEQFF. V is TRBV4-1 and J is TRBJ2-1, with 10 bases lining up with TRBD2. The CDR3 sequence is 15 residues long. In germline, CDR1 is MGHRA, CDR2 YSYEKL. V was pared by 3 bases and J by 8 bases, with 7 bases of the junction left unmatched.

This clonotype was recorded at least ten times. V gene TRBV24-1 combines with J gene TRBJ2-1; 15 bases line up with TRBD2. The CDR3 totals 17 residues. Germline lookup yields CDR1 KGHDR and CDR2 SFDVKD. V shed 5 bases and J 2 bases; nucleotides not matched to a gene: 3. CDR3 amino acids: CATSGRTSGRAYNEQFF. DNA of the CDR3: TGTGCCACCAGTGGCCGGACTAGCGGGAGGGCCTACAATGAGCAGTTCTTC.

This sequence joins TRBV5-4 and TRBJ2-7; 10 bases are shared with TRBD2. J lost 6 bases, V lost 0 bases, and 3 bases had no gene match. Per germline, CDR1 SGHNT and CDR2 YYREEE (reference sequence). CDR3 length: 14 residues. The CDR3 region has the DNA TGTGCCAGCAGCTTGGAGACTAGCGGGCTCGAGCAGTACTTC. Its translation is CASSLETSGLEQYF. The variable domain in full, completed from reference TRBV5-4 and TRBJ2-7, reads ETGVTQSPTHLIKTRGQQVTLRCSSQSGHNTVSWYQQALGQGPQFIFQYYREEENGRGNFPPRFSGLQFPNYSSELNVNALELDDSALYLCASSLETSGLEQYFGPGTRLTVT.

This sequence joins TRBV7-2 and TRBJ1-3; weak D call: TRBD1 (5 bases). V was pared by 5 bases and J by 0 bases, with 14 bases between. Germline CDR1 is SGHTA and CDR2 is FQGNSA. CDR3 length: 16 amino acids. In nucleotides, the CDR3 is TGTGCCAGCAGCATCCGGACAACCCGCTCTGGAAACACCATATATTTT. Protein: CASSIRTTRSGNTIYF. The full variable domain, its missing parts supplied by reference TRBV7-2 and TRBJ1-3, is GAGVSQSPSNKVTEKGKDVELRCDPISGHTALYWYRQSLGQGLEFLIYFQGNSAPDKSGLPSDRFSAERTGGSVSTLTIQRTQQEDSAVYLCASSIRTTRSGNTIYFGEGSWLTVV.

This clonotype turned up a few times. The chain uses TRBV12-3 or TRBV12-4 and TRBJ2-2, with 12 bases matching TRBD2. V gave up 8 bases and J gave up 7 bases; unmatched junction bases: 5. The CDR3 is made up of 14 amino acids. The CDR3 is CASRTSGAFGELFF. DNA for the CDR3: TGTGCCAGCCGGACTAGCGGGGCCTTCGGGGAGCTGTTTTTT.

The CDR3 region has the DNA TGTGCCAGCAGCCCGGGGGCGAGCACAGATACGCAGTATTTT. Its protein product is CASSPGASTDTQYF. The V gene is TRBV7-8, the J gene TRBJ2-3; the D gene could be TRBD1 or TRBD2 (6 bases each). With 5 bases removed from V and 0 bases from J, the gap between germline ends came to 9 bases. This CDR3 is 14 amino acids long. Germline CDR1 is SGHVS and CDR2 is FQNEAQ.

The chain uses TRBV5-1 and TRBJ2-5; 11 nucleotides agree with TRBD2. This CDR3 has 15 amino acids. The V gene's germline CDR1 is SGHRS and CDR2 YFSETQ. J was trimmed by 5 bases and V by 2 bases; bases with no gene match: 5. CDR3 DNA: TGCGCCAGCAGCTTTACTAGCGGGAGTAGCGAGACCCAGTACTTC. Its translation: CASSFTSGSSETQYF.

The chain is built from TRBV20-1 and TRBJ2-3; D is uncertain. CDR3 length equals 11 residues. The germline CDR1 and CDR2 sequences are DFQATT and SNEGSKA (reference sequence). V lost 5 bases and J lost 5, with 8 bases in between. CDR3 protein: CSAANGDTQYF. The CDR3 nucleotides read TGCAGTGCTGCTAATGGAGATACGCAGTATTTT.

This clonotype was counted only a few times. CDR3 sequence: CASSYTAQSSYEQYF. Written as DNA, the CDR3 is TGTGCCAGCAGTTACACAGCTCAATCCTCCTACGAGCAGTACTTC. V and J are TRBV6-2 or TRBV6-3 and TRBJ2-7; D is unclear. V dropped 2 bases and J dropped 0 bases, with 11 bases sitting between them. Germline CDR1 MNHEY, CDR2 SVGEGT. The CDR3 contains 15 residues.

This clonotype occurred many times. The chain is built from TRBV12-3 or TRBV12-4 and TRBJ2-5, with unresolved D. V was clipped by 6 bases and J by 3 bases, with 8 bases between them. This CDR3 is 12 amino acids long. CDR3 nucleotide sequence: TGTGCCAGCAGCCCTACAGAAGAGACCCAGTACTTC. It yields the protein CASSPTEETQYF.

A few counts support this clonotype. This chain uses TRBV20-1 with TRBJ1-2; D gene unclear. V lost 5 bases to trimming and J lost 4 bases, with 11 bases between them. Germline lookup yields CDR1 DFQATT and CDR2 SNEGSKA (reference sequence). The CDR3 length is 12 residues. The CDR3 nucleotides are TGCAGTGCTCCCGACACCGCCTATGGCTACACCTTC. Amino acids: CSAPDTAYGYTF.

A few counts support this clonotype. This chain connects TRBV6-2 or TRBV6-3 to TRBJ2-7, with D unresolved. From germline, CDR1 is MNHEY and CDR2 SVGEGT. The ends were cut back, 0 bases at V and 5 bases at J, with 11 bases in the middle. CDR3 size: 14 residues. For the CDR3, the DNA is TGTGCCAGCAGTTACTCGGGAAGGAGAAACGAGCAGTACTTC. Amino acids: CASSYSGRRNEQYF.

The chain links TRBV25-1 to TRBJ2-3; 8 bases are shared with TRBD2. V trimming: 0 bases; J trimming: 1 base; junction bases outside the gene matches: 9. Per germline, CDR1 MGHDK and CDR2 SYGVNS. The CDR3 is 18 amino acids. In nucleotides, the CDR3 is TGTGCCAGCAGTGAATATGCGGCAGCGGGGGAAGGCACAGATACGCAGTATTTT. This encodes CASSEYAAAGEGTDTQYF. Using reference TRBV25-1 and TRBJ2-3 for the parts outside the CDR3, the full variable domain is EADIYQTPRYLVIGTGKKITLECSQTMGHDKMYWYQQDPGMELHLIHYSYGVNSTEKGDLSSESTVSRIRTEHFPLTLESARPSHTSQYLCASSEYAAAGEGTDTQYFGPGTRLTVL.

V is TRBV12-3 or TRBV12-4 and J is TRBJ1-2; weak D call: TRBD1 (6 bases). Trimming removed 5 bases from V and 1 base from J, with 14 bases in between. This CDR3 contains 15 residues. The CDR3 DNA follows: TGTGCCAGCAGTGGGGGGGGCAGCCTTAACTATGGCTACACCTTC. Encoded protein: CASSGGGSLNYGYTF.

There are a few counts of this clonotype. This chain links TRBV6-5 with TRBJ1-1, with a tentative D call TRBD1 (5 bases). The CDR3 is 15 amino acids. CDR1 is MNHEY and CDR2 is SVGAGI in the germline V gene. The germline V and J ends were trimmed by 5 bases and 1 base, with 14 bases remaining between them. CDR3 nucleotide sequence: TGTGCCAGCAGTCCCGACAGACTGACGAACACTGAAGCTTTCTTT. Translation: CASSPDRLTNTEAFF.

This clonotype was recorded many times. Sequence at one end of the junction differs from germline and may be a read error. V and J are TRBV7-9 and TRBJ1-5; D is undetermined. Germline loops: CDR1 SEHNR, CDR2 FQNEAQ (reference sequence). The CDR3 loop spans 12 amino acids. As DNA, the CDR3 is TGTGCCAGCAGTTTAGCCAATCAGCCCCAGCATTTT. This codes for CASSLANQPQHF. The whole variable domain, filled in from reference TRBV7-9 and TRBJ1-5, reads DTGVSQNPRHKITKRGQNVTFRCDPISEHNRLYWYRQTLGQGPEFLTYFQNEAQLEKSRLLSDRFSAERPKGSFSTLEIQRTEQGDSAMYLCASSLANQPQHFGDGTRLSIL.

The V gene is TRBV27, the J gene TRBJ2-7, with TRBD2 identical over 7 bases. Germline V gene lookup returns CDR1 MNHEY and CDR2 SMNVEV (reference sequence). V lost 4 bases, J lost 3 bases, and 9 bases stayed unmatched. There are 15 residues in the CDR3. CDR3 nucleotides: TGTGCCAGCAGTTGGAGACCTACGGGAGGCTACGAGCAGTACTTC. Amino acids: CASSWRPTGGYEQYF.

The chain has TRBV6-5 and TRBJ1-2, with D hard to call. Germline V gene lookup returns CDR1 MNHEY and CDR2 SVGAGI. Between the trimmed V and J ends, which lost 4 bases and 12 bases, there was a span of 21 bases. The CDR3 extends over 14 amino acids. The CDR3 DNA reads TGTGCCAGCAGTTCCACAGCTACTGCCGCGTCCCACACCTTC. It codes for CASSSTATAASHTF.

This clonotype has at least ten counts. The chain couples TRBV9 to TRBJ1-6; TRBD1 agrees at 8 bases. V lost 4 bases and J lost 5; bases outside the gene matches: 8. Looked up from germline, CDR1 is SGDLS and CDR2 is YYNGEE. This CDR3 has 16 amino acids. The chain's CDR3 is CASSPRTGSNNSPLHF. Written as DNA, the CDR3 is TGTGCCAGCAGCCCAAGGACAGGGAGCAATAATTCACCCCTCCACTTT.

The chain links TRBV5-8 to TRBJ2-1; D gene unclear. The length of the CDR3 is 13 residues. Germline assignment: CDR1 SGHTS and CDR2 YDEGEE. Trimming took 1 base from V and 8 from J, leaving 10 bases between them. In nucleotides, the CDR3 is TGTGCCAGCAGCTTGTCGTTGGTCCATGAGCAGTTCTTC. Residues: CASSLSLVHEQFF. The full variable domain, completed using reference TRBV5-8 and TRBJ2-1, is EAGVTQSPTHLIKTRGQQATLRCSPISGHTSVYWYQQALGLGLQFLLWYDEGEERNRGNFPPRFSGRQFPNYSSELNVNALELEDSALYLCASSLSLVHEQFFGPGTRLTVL.

This clonotype has a handful of counts. The chain recombines TRBV5-6 with TRBJ2-7; D is possibly TRBD1 (6 bases). This CDR3 is 13 amino acids long. Germline V CDR1 and CDR2: SGHDT, YYEEEE. The V gene lost 1 base and the J gene lost 6 bases, with 11 bases spanning the gap. CDR3 in DNA: TGTGCCAGCAGCTTGTGGGACAAGGCCGAGCAGTACTTC. Protein sequence: CASSLWDKAEQYF.